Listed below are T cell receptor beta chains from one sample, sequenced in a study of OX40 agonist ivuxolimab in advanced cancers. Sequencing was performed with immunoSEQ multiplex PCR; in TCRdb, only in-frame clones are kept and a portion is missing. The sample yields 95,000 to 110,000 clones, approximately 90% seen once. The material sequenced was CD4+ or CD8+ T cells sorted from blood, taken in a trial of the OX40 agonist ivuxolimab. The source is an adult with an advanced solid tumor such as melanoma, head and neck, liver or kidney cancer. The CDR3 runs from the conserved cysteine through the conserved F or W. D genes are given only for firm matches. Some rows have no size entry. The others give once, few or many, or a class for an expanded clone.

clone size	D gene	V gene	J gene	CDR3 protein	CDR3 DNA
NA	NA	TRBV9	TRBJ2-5	CASGRGAASYQETQYF	TGTGCCAGCGGGAGGGGGGCGGCATCGTACCAAGAGACCCAGTACTTC
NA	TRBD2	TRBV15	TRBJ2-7	CATSRDLAGGYEQYF	TGTGCCACCAGCAGAGATCTAGCGGGAGGGTACGAGCAGTACTTC
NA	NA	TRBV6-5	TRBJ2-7	CASRLQGIGPYEQYF	TGTGCCAGCAGGTTACAGGGTATAGGGCCCTACGAGCAGTACTTC
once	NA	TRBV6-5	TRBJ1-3	CASSYTLGAAANTIYF	TGTGCCAGCAGTTACACCCTGGGTGCGGCGGCAAACACCATATATTTT
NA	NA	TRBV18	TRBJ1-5	CASSPLGDQPQHF	TGTGCCAGCTCACCACTCGGCGATCAGCCCCAGCATTTT
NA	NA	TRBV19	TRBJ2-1	CASSIWAADYNEQFF	TGTGCCAGTAGTATATGGGCAGCGGATTACAATGAGCAGTTCTTC
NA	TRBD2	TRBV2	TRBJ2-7	CASKEDREGEQYF	TGTGCCAGCAAAGAGGATAGGGAGGGGGAGCAGTACTTC
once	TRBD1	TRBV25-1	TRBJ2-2	CASRGTVGNTGELFF	TGTGCCAGCAGGGGGACAGTGGGGAACACCGGGGAGCTGTTTTTT
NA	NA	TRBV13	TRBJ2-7	CASSLKGDEQYF	TGTGCCAGCAGCTTAAAGGGTGACGAGCAGTACTTC
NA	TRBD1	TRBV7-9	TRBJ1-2	CASSSGQGGFYGYTF	TGTGCCAGCAGCTCGGGACAGGGGGGGTTTTATGGCTACACCTTC
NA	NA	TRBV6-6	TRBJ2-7	CASSYTDASYEQYF	TGTGCCAGCAGTTATACGGACGCCTCCTACGAGCAGTACTTC
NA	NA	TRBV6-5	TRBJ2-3	CASGGASSTDTQYF	TGTGCCAGCGGGGGGGCTAGCTCCACAGATACGCAGTATTTT
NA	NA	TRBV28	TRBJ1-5	CVVRGNNQPQHF	TGTGTGGTACGTGGAAACAATCAGCCCCAGCATTTT
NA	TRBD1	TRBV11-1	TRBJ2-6	CASSTQGAASGANVLTF	TGTGCCAGCAGCACACAGGGGGCTGCATCTGGGGCCAACGTCCTGACTTTC
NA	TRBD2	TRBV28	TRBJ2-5	CASPPPGLAGVWETQYF	TGTGCCAGCCCCCCTCCGGGACTAGCGGGAGTGTGGGAGACCCAGTACTTC
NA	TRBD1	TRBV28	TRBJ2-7	CASSSPSTGGYEQYF	TGTGCCAGCAGTTCCCCCAGTACAGGGGGCTACGAGCAGTACTTC
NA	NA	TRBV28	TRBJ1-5	CASILGGNSNQPQHF	TGTGCCAGCATACTAGGGGGGAACAGCAATCAGCCCCAGCATTTT
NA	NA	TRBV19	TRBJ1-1	CASSPGQGVEVAFF	TGTGCCAGTAGCCCGGGACAAGGGGTGGAAGTGGCTTTCTTT
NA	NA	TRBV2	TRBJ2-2	CASSREGLNTGELFF	TGTGCCAGCAGTCGTGAGGGGCTGAACACTGGGGAGCTGTTTTTT
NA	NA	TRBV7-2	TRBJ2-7	CASSLDVVGLLYEQYF	TGTGCCAGCAGCTTAGACGTCGTTGGGCTACTATACGAGCAGTACTTC
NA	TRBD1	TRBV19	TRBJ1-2	CAAYAGGGTYGYTF	TGTGCCGCTTACGCCGGAGGGGGCACCTATGGCTACACCTTC
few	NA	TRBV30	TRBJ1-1	CAWTGGKNTEAFF	TGTGCCTGGACTGGAGGGAAGAACACTGAAGCTTTCTTT
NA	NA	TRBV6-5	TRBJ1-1	CASSYSRAEAFF	TGTGCCAGCAGTTACTCGAGGGCTGAAGCTTTCTTT
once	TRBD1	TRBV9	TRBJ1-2	CASGRQGEYGYTF	TGTGCCAGCGGAAGACAGGGAGAATATGGCTACACCTTC
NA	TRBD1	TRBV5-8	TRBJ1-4	CASSWGTGRNEKLFF	TGTGCCAGCAGCTGGGGGACAGGGAGGAATGAAAAACTGTTTTTT
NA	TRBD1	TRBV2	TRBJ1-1	CASRSRGTVNTEAFF	TGTGCCAGCAGATCTAGAGGGACAGTGAACACTGAAGCTTTCTTT
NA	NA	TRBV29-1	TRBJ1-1	CSWRRQLNTEAFF	TGCAGTTGGAGGAGGCAGCTGAACACTGAAGCTTTCTTT
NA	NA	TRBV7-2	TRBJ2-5	CASSPRGSQYF	TGTGCCAGCAGCCCTCGGGGGTCCCAGTACTTC
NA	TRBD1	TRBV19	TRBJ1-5	CASSVYSGTGSKRQPQHF	TGTGCCAGTAGTGTTTACTCCGGGACAGGGTCAAAAAGGCAGCCCCAGCATTTT
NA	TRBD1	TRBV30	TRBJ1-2	CAWSDMATGGNGYTF	TGTGCCTGGAGTGATATGGCGACAGGGGGAAATGGCTACACCTTC
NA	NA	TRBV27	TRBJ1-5	CASNPRGNLGQPQHF	TGTGCCAGCAATCCCCGGGGGAATTTAGGGCAGCCCCAGCATTTT
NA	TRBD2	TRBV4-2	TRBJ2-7	CASSQQSGIVYEQYF	TGTGCCAGCAGCCAACAGAGCGGGATAGTGTACGAGCAGTACTTC
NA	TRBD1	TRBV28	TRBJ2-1	CASITDRGPHYNEQFF	TGTGCCAGCATCACGGACAGGGGACCCCATTACAATGAGCAGTTCTTC
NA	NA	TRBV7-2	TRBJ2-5	CASSLGTEQETQYF	TGTGCCAGCAGCTTGGGGACCGAACAAGAGACCCAGTACTTC
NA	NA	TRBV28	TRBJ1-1	CASTRGPSRSEAFF	TGTGCCAGCACCCGGGGCCCTTCCCGCTCTGAAGCTTTCTTT
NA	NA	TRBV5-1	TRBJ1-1	CASSLVQENTEAFF	TGCGCCAGCAGCTTGGTACAGGAGAACACTGAAGCTTTCTTT
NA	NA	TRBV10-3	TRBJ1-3	CAVNSDLSSGNTIYF	TGTGCCGTGAACAGTGATCTTAGCTCTGGAAACACCATATATTTT
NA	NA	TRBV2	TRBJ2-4	CASSDLAGLLGDF	TGTGCCAGCAGTGATTTGGCAGGGCTGTTGGGGGACTTC
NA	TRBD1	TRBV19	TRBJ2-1	CASQDRYEQFF	TGTGCCAGTCAGGACAGGTATGAGCAGTTCTTC
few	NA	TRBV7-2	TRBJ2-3	CASSLLGTPTDTQYF	TGTGCCAGCAGCTTACTTGGGACACCCACAGATACGCAGTATTTT
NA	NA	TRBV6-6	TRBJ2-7	CASSPFKKGDDYEQYF	TGTGCCAGCAGTCCATTTAAAAAGGGGGATGACTACGAGCAGTACTTC
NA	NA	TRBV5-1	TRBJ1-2	CASSLGPGDYGYTF	TGCGCCAGCAGCTTGGGACCAGGGGACTATGGCTACACCTTC
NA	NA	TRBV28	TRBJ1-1	CASSLYSEAFF	TGTGCCAGCAGTTTATACAGTGAAGCTTTCTTT
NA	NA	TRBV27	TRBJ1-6	CASSASVGYNSPLHF	TGTGCCAGCAGTGCCTCGGTGGGTTATAATTCACCCCTCCACTTT
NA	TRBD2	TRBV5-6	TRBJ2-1	CASSFPRAGAYNEQFF	TGTGCCAGCAGCTTCCCGAGGGCGGGGGCCTACAATGAGCAGTTCTTC
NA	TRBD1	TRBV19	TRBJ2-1	CASSVKTGVEQFF	TGTGCCAGTAGTGTAAAGACAGGGGTTGAGCAGTTCTTC
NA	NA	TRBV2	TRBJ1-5	CASTDSNQPQHF	TGTGCCAGCACCGATAGCAATCAGCCCCAGCATTTT
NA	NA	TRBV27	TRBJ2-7	CASSLAVDYEQYF	TGTGCCAGCAGTTTAGCGGTAGACTACGAGCAGTACTTC
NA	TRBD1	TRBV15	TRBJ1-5	CATSRGPGDSQNQPQHF	TGTGCCACCAGCAGAGGACCAGGGGACAGTCAAAATCAGCCCCAGCATTTT
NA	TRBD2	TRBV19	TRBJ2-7	CASKSTSGRYEQYF	TGTGCCAGTAAGTCGACTAGCGGGAGGTACGAGCAGTACTTC
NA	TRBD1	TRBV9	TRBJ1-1	CASSVATGGNTEAFF	TGTGCCAGCAGCGTAGCTACAGGGGGGAACACTGAAGCTTTCTTT
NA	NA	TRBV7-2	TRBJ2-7	CASSLGVGSYEQYF	TGTGCCAGCAGCTTAGGGGTCGGTTCCTACGAGCAGTACTTC
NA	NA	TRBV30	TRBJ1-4	CAWSHGGTNEKLFF	TGTGCCTGGAGCCACGGGGGAACTAATGAAAAACTGTTTTTT
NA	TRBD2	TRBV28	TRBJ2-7	CASKGSGSIYEQYF	TGTGCCAGCAAGGGTAGCGGGTCTATCTACGAGCAGTACTTC
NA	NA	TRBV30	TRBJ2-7	CAWSAGSYEQYF	TGTGCCTGGAGTGCAGGGAGCTACGAGCAGTACTTC
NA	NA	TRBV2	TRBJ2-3	CASSEQGPSTDTQYF	TGTGCCAGCAGTGAACAGGGACCGAGCACAGATACGCAGTATTTT